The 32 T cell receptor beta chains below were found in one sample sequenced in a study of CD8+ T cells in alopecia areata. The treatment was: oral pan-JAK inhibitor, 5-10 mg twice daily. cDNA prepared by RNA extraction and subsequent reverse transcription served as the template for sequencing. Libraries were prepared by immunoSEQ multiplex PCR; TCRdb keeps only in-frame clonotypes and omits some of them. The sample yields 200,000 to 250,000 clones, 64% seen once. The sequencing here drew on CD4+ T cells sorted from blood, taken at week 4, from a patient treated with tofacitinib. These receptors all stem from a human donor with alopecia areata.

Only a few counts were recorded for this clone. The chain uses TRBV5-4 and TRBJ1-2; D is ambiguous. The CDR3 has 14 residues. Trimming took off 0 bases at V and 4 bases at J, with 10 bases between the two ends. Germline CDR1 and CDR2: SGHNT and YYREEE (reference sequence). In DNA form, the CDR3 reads TGTGCCAGCAGCTTGGTAGGGCAGAGCTATGGCTACACCTTC. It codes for CASSLVGQSYGYTF. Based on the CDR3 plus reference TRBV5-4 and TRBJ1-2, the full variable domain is ETGVTQSPTHLIKTRGQQVTLRCSSQSGHNTVSWYQQALGQGPQFIFQYYREEENGRGNFPPRFSGLQFPNYSSELNVNALELDDSALYLCASSLVGQSYGYTFGSGTRLTVV.

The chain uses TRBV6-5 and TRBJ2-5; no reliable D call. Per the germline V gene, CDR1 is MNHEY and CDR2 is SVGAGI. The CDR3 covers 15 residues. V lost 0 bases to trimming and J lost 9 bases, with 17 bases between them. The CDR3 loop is CASSYSKRPKVPQYF. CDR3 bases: TGTGCCAGCAGTTACTCGAAGCGCCCCAAGGTGCCCCAGTACTTC.

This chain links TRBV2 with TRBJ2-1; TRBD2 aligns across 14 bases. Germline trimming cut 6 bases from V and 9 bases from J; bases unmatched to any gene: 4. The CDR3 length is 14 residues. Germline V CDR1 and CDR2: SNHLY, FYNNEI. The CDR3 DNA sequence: TGTGCCAGCAGAAGGACTAGCGGGGGGTTTGAGCAGTTCTTC. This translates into CASRRTSGGFEQFF.

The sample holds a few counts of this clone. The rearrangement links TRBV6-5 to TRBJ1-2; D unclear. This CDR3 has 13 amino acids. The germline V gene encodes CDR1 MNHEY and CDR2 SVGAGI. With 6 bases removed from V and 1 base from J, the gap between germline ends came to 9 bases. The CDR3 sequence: CASSPSDNYGYTF. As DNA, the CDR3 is TGTGCCAGCAGCCCCAGCGATAACTATGGCTACACCTTC.

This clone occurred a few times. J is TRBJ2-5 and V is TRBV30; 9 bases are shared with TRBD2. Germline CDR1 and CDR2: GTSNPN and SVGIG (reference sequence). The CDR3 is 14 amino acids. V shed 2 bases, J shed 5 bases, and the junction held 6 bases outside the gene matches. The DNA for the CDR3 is TGTGCCTGGAGTAGAAGCGGGGGGCGGGAGACCCAGTACTTC. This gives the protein CAWSRSGGRETQYF. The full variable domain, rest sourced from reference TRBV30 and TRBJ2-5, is SQTIHQWPATLVQPVGSPLSLECTVEGTSNPNLYWYRQAAGRGLQLLFYSVGIGQISSEVPQNLSASRPQDRQFILSSKKLLLSDSGFYLCAWSRSGGRETQYFGPGTRLLVL.

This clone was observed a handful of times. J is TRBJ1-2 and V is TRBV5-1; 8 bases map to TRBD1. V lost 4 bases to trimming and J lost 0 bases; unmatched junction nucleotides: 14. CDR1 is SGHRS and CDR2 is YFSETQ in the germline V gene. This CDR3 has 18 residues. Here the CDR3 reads CASSRRTGGAPANYGYTF. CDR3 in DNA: TGCGCCAGCAGCCGAAGAACAGGGGGTGCACCCGCTAACTATGGCTACACCTTC.

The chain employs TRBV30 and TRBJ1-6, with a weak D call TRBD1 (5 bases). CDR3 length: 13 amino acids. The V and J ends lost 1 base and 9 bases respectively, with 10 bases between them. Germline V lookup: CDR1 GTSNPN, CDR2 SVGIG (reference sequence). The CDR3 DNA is TGTGCCTGGAGTGGGGGCCCAGGTTCACCCCTCCACTTT. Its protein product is CAWSGGPGSPLHF.

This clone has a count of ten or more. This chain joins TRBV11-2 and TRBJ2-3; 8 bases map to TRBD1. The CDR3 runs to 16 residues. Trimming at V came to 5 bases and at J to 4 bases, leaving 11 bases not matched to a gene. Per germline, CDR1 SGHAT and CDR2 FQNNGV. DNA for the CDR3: TGTGCCAGCAGCCTCCGGGGACAGGCCACAGCAGATACGCAGTATTTT. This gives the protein CASSLRGQATADTQYF.

CDR3 protein: CSVPQGAGYEKLFF. CDR3 bases: TGCAGCGTACCGCAGGGGGCAGGATATGAAAAACTGTTTTTT. The gene calls are TRBV29-1 and TRBJ1-4; 8 positions agree with TRBD1. This CDR3 contains 14 residues. Germline CDR1 reads SQVTM; CDR2 reads ANQGSEA. Unmatched junction bases numbered 9, after V lost 6 bases and J lost 6 bases.

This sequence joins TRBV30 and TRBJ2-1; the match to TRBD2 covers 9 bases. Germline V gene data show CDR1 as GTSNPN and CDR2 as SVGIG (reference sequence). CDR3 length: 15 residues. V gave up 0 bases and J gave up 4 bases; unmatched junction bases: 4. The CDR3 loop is CAWSVRTSAYNEQFF. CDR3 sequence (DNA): TGTGCCTGGAGTGTTCGGACTAGCGCATACAATGAGCAGTTCTTC.

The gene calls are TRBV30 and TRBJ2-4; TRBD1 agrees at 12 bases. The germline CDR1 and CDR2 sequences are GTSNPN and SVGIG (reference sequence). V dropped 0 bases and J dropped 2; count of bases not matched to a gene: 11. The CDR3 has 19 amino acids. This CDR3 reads CAWSVPGTGGARTKNIQYF. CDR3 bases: TGTGCCTGGAGTGTACCGGGGACAGGGGGCGCGAGGACCAAAAACATTCAGTACTTC.

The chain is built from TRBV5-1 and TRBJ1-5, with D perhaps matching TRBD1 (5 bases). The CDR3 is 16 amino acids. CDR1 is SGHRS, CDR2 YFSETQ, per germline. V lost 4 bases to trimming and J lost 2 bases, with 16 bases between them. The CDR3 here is CASSPGPSGGNQPQHF. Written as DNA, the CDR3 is TGCGCCAGCAGCCCGGGACCATCGGGGGGCAATCAGCCCCAGCATTTT.

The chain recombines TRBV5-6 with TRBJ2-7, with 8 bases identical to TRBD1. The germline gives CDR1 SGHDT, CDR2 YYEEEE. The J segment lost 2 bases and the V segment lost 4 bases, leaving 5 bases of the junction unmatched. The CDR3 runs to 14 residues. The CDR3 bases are TGTGCCAGCAGCACTGGACAGGGCCCCTACGAGCAGTACTTC. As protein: CASSTGQGPYEQYF.

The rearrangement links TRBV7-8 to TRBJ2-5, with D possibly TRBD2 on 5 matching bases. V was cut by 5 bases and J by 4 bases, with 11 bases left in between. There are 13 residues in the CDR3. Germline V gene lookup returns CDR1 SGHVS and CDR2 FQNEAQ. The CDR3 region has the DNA TGTGCCAGCAGCCCGACTACGGGAGAGACCCAGTACTTC. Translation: CASSPTTGETQYF.

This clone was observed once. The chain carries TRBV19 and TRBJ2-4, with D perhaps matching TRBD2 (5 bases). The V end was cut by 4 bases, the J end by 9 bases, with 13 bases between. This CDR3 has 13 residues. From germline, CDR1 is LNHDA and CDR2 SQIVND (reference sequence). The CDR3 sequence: CASSTQVGSIQYF. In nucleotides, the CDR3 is TGTGCCAGTAGTACCCAAGTGGGGAGCATTCAGTACTTC.

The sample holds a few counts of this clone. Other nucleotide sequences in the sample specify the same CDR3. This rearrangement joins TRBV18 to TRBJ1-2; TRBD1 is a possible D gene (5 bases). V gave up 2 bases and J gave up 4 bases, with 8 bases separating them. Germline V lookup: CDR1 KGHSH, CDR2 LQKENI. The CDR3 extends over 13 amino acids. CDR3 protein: CASSPGTAYGYTF. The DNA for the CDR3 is TGTGCCAGCTCACCAGGGACGGCCTATGGCTACACCTTC.

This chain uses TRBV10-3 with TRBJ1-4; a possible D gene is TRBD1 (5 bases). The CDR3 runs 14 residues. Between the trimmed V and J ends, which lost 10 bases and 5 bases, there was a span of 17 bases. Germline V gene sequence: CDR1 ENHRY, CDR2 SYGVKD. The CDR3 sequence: CATRSGSSNEKLFF. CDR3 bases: TGTGCCACACGATCAGGGTCTTCGAATGAAAAACTGTTTTTT.

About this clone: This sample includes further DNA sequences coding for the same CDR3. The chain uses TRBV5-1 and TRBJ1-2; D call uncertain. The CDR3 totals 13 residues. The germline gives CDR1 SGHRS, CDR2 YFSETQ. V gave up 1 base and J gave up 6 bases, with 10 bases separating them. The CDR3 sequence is CASSLRTGDGYTF. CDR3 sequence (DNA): TGCGCCAGCAGCTTGCGCACTGGGGATGGCTACACCTTC. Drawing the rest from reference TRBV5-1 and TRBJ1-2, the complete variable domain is KAGVTQTPRYLIKTRGQQVTLSCSPISGHRSVSWYQQTPGQGLQFLFEYFSETQRNKGNFPGRFSGRQFSNSRSEMNVSTLELGDSALYLCASSLRTGDGYTFGSGTRLTVV.

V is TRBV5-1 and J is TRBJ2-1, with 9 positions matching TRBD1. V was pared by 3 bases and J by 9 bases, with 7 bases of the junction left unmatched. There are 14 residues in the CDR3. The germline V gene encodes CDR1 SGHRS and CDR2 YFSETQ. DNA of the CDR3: TGCGCCAGCAGCTCGGACAGGGGAATAGGTGAGCAGTTCTTC. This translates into CASSSDRGIGEQFF. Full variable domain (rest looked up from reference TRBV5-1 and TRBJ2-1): KAGVTQTPRYLIKTRGQQVTLSCSPISGHRSVSWYQQTPGQGLQFLFEYFSETQRNKGNFPGRFSGRQFSNSRSEMNVSTLELGDSALYLCASSSDRGIGEQFFGPGTRLTVL.

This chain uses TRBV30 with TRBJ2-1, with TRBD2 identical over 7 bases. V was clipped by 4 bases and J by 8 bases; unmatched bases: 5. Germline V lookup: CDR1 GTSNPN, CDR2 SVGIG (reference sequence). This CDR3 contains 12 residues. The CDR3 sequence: CAWIGTNYEQFF. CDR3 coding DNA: TGTGCCTGGATCGGGACTAACTATGAGCAGTTCTTC. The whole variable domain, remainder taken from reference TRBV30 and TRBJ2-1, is SQTIHQWPATLVQPVGSPLSLECTVEGTSNPNLYWYRQAAGRGLQLLFYSVGIGQISSEVPQNLSASRPQDRQFILSSKKLLLSDSGFYLCAWIGTNYEQFFGPGTRLTVL.

As DNA, the CDR3 is TGTGCCAGCAGCGGAGGGCCGGGGAACACTGAAGCTTTCTTT. It specifies CASSGGPGNTEAFF. The chain combines TRBV9 with TRBJ1-1; no firm D call. Germline V CDR1 and CDR2: SGDLS, YYNGEE. The CDR3 is made up of 14 amino acids. V lost 3 bases to trimming and J lost 1 base, with 10 bases between them.

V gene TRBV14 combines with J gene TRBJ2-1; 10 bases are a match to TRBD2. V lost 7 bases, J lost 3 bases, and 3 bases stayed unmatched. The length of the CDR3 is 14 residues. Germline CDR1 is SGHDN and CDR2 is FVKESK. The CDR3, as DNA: TGTGCCAGCAAGCGGGGGGGCCGCTACAATGAGCAGTTCTTC. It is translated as CASKRGGRYNEQFF.

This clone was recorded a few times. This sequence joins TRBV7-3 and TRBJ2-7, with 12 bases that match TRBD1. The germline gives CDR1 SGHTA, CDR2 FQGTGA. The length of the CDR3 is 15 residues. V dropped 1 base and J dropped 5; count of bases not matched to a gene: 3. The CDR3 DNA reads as TGTGCCAGCAGCTTAATGGGGACAGGGGGCCACGAGCAGTACTTC. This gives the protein CASSLMGTGGHEQYF.

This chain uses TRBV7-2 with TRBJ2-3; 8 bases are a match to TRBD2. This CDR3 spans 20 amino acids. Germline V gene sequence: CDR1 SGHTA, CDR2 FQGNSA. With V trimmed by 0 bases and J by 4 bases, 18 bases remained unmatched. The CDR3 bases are TGTGCCAGCAGCTTAGCGAGGCCACCGCGACCGGGACTAGTGCCAGATACGCAGTATTTT. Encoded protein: CASSLARPPRPGLVPDTQYF.

The CDR3 loop reads CAWSEPRQPSRQPQHF. CDR3 coding DNA: TGTGCCTGGAGTGAACCGAGACAGCCGTCTAGACAGCCCCAGCATTTT. The chain links TRBV30 to TRBJ1-5; D might be TRBD1 (5 bases). V was pared by 1 base and J by 7 bases, with 20 bases between. The CDR3 sequence is 16 residues long. CDR1 is GTSNPN, CDR2 SVGIG, per germline (reference sequence).

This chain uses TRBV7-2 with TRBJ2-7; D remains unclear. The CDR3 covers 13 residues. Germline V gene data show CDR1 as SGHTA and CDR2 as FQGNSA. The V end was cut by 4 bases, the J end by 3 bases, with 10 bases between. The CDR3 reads CASSSRKDYEQYF. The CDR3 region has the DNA TGTGCCAGCAGCTCACGTAAGGACTACGAGCAGTACTTC.

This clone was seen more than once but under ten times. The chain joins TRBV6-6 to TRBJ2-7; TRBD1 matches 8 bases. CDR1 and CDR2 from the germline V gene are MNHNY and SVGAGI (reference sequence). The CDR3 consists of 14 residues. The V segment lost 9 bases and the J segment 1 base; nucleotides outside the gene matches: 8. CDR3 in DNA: TGTGCCAGTCAGACCGGGACAGGTTCCTACGAGCAGTACTTC. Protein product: CASQTGTGSYEQYF.

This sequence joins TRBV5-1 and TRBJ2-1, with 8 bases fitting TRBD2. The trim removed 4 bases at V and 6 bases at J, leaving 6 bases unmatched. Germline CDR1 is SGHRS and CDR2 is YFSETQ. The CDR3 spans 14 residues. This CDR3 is CASSAGTRSNEQFF. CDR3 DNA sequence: TGCGCCAGCAGCGCCGGGACTAGATCCAATGAGCAGTTCTTC. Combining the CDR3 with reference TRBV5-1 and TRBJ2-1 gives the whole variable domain KAGVTQTPRYLIKTRGQQVTLSCSPISGHRSVSWYQQTPGQGLQFLFEYFSETQRNKGNFPGRFSGRQFSNSRSEMNVSTLELGDSALYLCASSAGTRSNEQFFGPGTRLTVL.

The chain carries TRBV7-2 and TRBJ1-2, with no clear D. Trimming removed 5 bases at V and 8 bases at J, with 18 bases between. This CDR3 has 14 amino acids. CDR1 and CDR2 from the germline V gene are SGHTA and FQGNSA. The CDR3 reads CASSPSPYMGGYTF. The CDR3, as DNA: TGTGCCAGCAGCCCTTCGCCCTACATGGGGGGCTACACCTTC.

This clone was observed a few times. The CDR3 sequence: CSVERYREETQYF. CDR3 in DNA: TGCAGCGTTGAACGGTATAGGGAAGAGACCCAGTACTTC. The chain recombines TRBV29-1 with TRBJ2-5; D call uncertain. Trimming took off 2 bases at V and 3 bases at J, with 10 bases between the two ends. Per the germline V gene, CDR1 is SQVTM and CDR2 is ANQGSEA. The CDR3 loop spans 13 amino acids. Supplemented by reference TRBV29-1 and TRBJ2-5, the full variable domain reads SAVISQKPSRDICQRGTSLTIQCQVDSQVTMMFWYRQQPGQSLTLIATANQGSEATYESGFVIDKFPISRPNLTFSTLTVSNMSPEDSSIYLCSVERYREETQYFGPGTRLLVL.

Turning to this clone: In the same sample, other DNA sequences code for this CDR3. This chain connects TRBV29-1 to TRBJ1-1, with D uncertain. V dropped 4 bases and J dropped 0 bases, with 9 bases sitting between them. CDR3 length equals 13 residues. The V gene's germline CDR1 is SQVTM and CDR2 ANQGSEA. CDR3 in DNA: TGCAGCGTTGGTCGGAGAATGAACACTGAAGCTTTCTTT. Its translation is CSVGRRMNTEAFF.

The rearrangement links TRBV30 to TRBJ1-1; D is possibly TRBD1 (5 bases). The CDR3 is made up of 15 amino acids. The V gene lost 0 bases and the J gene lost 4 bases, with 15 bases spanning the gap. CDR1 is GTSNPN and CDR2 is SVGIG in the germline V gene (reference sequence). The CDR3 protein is CAWSVSGTGSTEAFF. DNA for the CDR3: TGTGCCTGGAGTGTATCGGGGACCGGGAGCACTGAAGCTTTCTTT.